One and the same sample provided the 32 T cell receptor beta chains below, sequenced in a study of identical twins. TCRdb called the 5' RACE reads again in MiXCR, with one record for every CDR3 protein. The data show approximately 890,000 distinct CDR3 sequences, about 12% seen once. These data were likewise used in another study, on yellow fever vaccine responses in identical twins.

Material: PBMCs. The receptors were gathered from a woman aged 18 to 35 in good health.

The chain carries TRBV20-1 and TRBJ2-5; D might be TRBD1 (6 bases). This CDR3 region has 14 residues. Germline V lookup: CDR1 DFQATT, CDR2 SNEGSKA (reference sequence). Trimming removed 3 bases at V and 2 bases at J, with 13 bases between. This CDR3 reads CSASGRGSQETQYF. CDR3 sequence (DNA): TGCAGTGCTAGCGGCAGGGGTTCTCAAGAGACCCAGTACTTC.

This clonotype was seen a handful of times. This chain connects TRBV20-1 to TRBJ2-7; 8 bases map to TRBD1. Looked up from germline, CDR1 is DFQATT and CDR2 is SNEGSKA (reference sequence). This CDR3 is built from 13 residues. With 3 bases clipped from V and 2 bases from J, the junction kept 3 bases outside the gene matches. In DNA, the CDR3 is TGCAGTGCTAGTAAACAGGGGGCCTACGAGCAGTACGTC. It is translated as CSASKQGAYEQYV.

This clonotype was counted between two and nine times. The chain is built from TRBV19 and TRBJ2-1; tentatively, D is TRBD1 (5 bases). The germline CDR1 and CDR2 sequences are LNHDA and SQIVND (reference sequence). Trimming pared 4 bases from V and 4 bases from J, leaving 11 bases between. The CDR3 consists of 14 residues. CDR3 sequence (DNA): TGTGCCAGTAGTACCAGGGTGGATTACAATGAGCAGTTCTTC. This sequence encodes CASSTRVDYNEQFF.

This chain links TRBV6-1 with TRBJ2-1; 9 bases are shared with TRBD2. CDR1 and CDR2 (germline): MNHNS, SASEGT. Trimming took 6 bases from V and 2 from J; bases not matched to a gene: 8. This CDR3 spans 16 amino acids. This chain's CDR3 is CASRREAGGTYNEQFF. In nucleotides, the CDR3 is TGTGCCAGCAGGCGAGAAGCGGGAGGAACCTACAATGAGCAGTTCTTC.

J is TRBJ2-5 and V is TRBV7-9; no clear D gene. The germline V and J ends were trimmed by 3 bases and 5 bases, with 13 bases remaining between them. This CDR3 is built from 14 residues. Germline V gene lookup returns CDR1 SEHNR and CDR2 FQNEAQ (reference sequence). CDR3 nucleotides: TGTGCCAGCAGCTTCAAGGGCAACCGCGAGACCCAGTACTTC. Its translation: CASSFKGNRETQYF.

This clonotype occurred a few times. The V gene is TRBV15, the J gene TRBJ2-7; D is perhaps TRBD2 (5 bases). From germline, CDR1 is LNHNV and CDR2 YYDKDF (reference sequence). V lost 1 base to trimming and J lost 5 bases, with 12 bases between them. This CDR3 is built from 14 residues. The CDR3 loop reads CATSRASMTNEQYV. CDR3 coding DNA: TGTGCCACCAGCAGAGCTAGCATGACAAACGAGCAGTACGTC.

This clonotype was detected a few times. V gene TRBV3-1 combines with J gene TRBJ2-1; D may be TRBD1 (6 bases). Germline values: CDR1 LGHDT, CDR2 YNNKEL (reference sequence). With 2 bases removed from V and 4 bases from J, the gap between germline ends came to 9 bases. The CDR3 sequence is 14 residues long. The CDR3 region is CASSQSDRYNEQFF. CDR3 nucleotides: TGTGCCAGCAGCCAAAGCGACAGGTACAATGAGCAGTTCTTC.

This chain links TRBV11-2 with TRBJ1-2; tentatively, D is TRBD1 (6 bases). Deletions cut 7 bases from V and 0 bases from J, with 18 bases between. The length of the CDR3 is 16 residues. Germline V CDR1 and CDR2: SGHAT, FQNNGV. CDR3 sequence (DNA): TGTGCCAGCACCACCTCCGCGGGGGCCCCTAACTATGGCTACACCTTC. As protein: CASTTSAGAPNYGYTF.

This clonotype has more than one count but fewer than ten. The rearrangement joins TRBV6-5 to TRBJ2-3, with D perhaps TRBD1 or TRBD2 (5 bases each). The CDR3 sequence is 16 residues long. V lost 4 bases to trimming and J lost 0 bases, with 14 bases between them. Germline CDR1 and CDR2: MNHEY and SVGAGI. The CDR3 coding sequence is TGTGCCAGCAGTTCCCTTGGGGGTACTAGCACAGATACGCAGTATTTT. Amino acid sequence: CASSSLGGTSTDTQYF.

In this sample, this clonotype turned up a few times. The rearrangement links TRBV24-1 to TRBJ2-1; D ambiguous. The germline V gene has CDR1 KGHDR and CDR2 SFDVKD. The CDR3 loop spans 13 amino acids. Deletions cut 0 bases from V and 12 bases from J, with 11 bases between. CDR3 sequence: CATSDLPLTGQFF. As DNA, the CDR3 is TGTGCCACCAGTGATTTGCCGCTAACGGGGCAGTTCTTC.

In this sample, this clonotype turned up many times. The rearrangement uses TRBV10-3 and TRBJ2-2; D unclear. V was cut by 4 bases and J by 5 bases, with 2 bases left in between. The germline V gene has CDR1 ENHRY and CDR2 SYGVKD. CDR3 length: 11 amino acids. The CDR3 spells CAISATGELFF. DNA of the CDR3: TGTGCCATCAGTGCGACCGGGGAGCTGTTTTTT.

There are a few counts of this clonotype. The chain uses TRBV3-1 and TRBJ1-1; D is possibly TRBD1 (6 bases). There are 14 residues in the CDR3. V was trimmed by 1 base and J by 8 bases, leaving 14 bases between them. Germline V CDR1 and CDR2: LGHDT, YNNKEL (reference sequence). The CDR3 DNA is TGTGCCAGCAGCCAAGCCTATACAGGGTCCGAAGCTTTCTTT. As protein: CASSQAYTGSEAFF.

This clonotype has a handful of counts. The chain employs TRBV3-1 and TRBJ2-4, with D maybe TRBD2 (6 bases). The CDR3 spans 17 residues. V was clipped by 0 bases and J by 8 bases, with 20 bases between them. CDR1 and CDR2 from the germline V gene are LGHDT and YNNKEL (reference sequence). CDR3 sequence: CASSQESSTIGGDIQYF. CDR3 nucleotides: TGTGCCAGCAGCCAAGAATCTTCCACTATAGGCGGGGACATTCAGTACTTC. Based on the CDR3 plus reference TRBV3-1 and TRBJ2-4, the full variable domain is DTAVSQTPKYLVTQMGNDKSIKCEQNLGHDTMYWYKQDSKKFLKIMFSYNNKELIINETVPNRFSPKSPDKAHLNLHINSLELGDSAVYFCASSQESSTIGGDIQYFGAGTRLSVL.

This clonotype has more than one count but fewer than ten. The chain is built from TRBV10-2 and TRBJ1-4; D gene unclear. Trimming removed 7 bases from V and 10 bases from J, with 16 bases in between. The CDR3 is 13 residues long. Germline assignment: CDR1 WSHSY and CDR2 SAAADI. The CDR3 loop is CASTESERPKLFF. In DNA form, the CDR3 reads TGCGCCAGCACGGAGTCAGAGAGACCAAAACTGTTTTTT.

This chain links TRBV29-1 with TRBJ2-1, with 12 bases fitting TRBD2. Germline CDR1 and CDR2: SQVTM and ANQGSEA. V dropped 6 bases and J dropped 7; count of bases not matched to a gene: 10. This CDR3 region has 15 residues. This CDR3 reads CSVASLAGGENEQFF. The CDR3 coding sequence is TGCAGCGTCGCCAGTCTAGCGGGAGGGGAGAATGAGCAGTTCTTC.

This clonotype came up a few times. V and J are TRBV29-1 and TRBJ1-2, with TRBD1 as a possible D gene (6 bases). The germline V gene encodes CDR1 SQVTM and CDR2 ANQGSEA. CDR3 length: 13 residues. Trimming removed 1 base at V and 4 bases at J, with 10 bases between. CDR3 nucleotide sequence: TGCAGCGTTGAAGGAGGGGGGTTCTATGGCTACACCTTC. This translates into CSVEGGGFYGYTF.

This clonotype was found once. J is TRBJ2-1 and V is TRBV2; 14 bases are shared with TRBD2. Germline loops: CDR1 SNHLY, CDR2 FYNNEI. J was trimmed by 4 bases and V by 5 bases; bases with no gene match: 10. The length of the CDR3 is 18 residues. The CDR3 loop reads CASSKSGLAGVRYNEQFF. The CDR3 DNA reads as TGTGCCAGCAGTAAGTCGGGACTAGCGGGGGTACGGTACAATGAGCAGTTCTTC.

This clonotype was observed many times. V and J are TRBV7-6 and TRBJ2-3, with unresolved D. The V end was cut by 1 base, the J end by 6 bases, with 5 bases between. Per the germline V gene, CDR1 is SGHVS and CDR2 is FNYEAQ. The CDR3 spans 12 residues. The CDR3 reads CASSLDRDTQYF. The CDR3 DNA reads TGTGCCAGCAGCTTAGATAGGGATACGCAGTATTTT.

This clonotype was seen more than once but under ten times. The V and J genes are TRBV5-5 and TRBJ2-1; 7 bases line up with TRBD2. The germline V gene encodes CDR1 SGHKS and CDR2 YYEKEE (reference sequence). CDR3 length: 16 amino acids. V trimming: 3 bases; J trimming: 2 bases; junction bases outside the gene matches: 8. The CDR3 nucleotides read TGTGCCAGCAGCTCCCTGATGGGGGGGACCTACAATGAGCAGTTCTTC. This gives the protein CASSSLMGGTYNEQFF. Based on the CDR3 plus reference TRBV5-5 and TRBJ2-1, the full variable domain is DAGVTQSPTHLIKTRGQQVTLRCSPISGHKSVSWYQQVLGQGPQFIFQYYEKEERGRGNFPDRFSARQFPNYSSELNVNALLLGDSALYLCASSSLMGGTYNEQFFGPGTRLTVL.

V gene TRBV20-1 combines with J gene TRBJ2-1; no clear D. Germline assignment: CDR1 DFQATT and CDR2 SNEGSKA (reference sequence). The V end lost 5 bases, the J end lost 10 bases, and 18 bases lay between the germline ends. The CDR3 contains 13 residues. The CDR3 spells CSAARNWEEEQFF. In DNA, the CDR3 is TGCAGTGCTGCTAGAAACTGGGAAGAGGAGCAGTTCTTC.

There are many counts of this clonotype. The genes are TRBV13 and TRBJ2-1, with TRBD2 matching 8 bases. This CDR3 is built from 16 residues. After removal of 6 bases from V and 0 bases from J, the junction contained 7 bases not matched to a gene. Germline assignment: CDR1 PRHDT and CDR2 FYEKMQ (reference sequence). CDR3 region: CASSPGGISSYNEQFF. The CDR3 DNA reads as TGTGCCAGCAGTCCGGGAGGGATCAGCTCCTACAATGAGCAGTTCTTC.

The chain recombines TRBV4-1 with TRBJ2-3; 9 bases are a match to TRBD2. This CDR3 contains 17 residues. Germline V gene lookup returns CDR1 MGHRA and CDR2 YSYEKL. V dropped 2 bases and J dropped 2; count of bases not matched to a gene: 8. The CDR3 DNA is TGCGCCAGCAGCCAAACAACCCCGGGACTAGCCACAGATACGCAGTATTTT. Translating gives CASSQTTPGLATDTQYF.

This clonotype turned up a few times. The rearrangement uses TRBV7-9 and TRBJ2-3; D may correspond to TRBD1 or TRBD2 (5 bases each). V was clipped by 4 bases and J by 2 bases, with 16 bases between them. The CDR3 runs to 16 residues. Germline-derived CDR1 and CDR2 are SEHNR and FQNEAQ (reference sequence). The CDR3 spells CASSWGRGPYTDTQYF. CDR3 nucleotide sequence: TGTGCCAGCAGCTGGGGAAGGGGACCCTACACAGATACGCAGTATTTT. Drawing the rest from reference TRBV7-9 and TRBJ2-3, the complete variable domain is DTGVSQNPRHKITKRGQNVTFRCDPISEHNRLYWYRQTLGQGPEFLTYFQNEAQLEKSRLLSDRFSAERPKGSFSTLEIQRTEQGDSAMYLCASSWGRGPYTDTQYFGPGTRLTVL.

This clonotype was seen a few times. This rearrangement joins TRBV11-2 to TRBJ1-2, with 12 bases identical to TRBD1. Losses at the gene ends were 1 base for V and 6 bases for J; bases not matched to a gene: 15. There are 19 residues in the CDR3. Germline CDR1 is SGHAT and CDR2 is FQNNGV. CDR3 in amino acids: CASSLVGQYRDRGQDGYTF. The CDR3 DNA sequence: TGTGCCAGCAGCTTAGTAGGGCAATACCGGGACAGGGGGCAGGATGGCTACACCTTC.

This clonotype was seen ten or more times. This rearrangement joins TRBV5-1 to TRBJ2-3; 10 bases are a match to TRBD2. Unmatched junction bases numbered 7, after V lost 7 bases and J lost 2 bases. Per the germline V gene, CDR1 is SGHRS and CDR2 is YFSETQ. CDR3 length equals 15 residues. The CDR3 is CASGFLAGDTDTQYF. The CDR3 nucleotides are TGCGCCAGCGGTTTCCTAGCGGGAGACACAGATACGCAGTATTTT.

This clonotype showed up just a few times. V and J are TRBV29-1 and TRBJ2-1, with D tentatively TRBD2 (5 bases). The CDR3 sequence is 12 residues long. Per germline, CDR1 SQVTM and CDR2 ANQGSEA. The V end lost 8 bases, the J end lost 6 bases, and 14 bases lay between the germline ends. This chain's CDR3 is CSIDTGGNEQFF. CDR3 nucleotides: TGCAGCATCGACACCGGAGGCAATGAGCAGTTCTTC.

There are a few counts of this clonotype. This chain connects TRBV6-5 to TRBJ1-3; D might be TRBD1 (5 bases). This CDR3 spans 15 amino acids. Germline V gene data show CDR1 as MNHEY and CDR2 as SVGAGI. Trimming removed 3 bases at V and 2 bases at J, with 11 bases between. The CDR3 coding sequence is TGTGCCAGCAGTTATCGTGGGGGGGCTGGAAACACCATATATTTT. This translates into CASSYRGGAGNTIYF.

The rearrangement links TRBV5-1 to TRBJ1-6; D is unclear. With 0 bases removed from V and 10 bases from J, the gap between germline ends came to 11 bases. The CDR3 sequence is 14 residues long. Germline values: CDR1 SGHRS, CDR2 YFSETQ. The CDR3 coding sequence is TGCGCCAGCAGCTTGGGTCCCCTGGCATCACCCCTCCACTTT. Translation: CASSLGPLASPLHF.

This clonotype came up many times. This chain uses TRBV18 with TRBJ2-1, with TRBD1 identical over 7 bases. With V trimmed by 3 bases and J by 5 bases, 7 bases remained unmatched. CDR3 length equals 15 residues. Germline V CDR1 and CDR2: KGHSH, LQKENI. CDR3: CASSPNRGYNNEQFF. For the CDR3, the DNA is TGTGCCAGCTCACCGAACAGGGGCTACAACAATGAGCAGTTCTTC. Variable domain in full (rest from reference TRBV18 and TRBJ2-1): NAGVMQNPRHLVRRRGQEARLRCSPMKGHSHVYWYRQLPEEGLKFMVYLQKENIIDESGMPKERFSAEFPKEGPSILRIQQVVRGDSAAYFCASSPNRGYNNEQFFGPGTRLTVL.

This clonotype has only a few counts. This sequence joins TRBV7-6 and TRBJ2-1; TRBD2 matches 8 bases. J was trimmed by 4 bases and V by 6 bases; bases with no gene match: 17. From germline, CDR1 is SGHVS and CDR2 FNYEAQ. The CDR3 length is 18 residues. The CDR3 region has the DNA TGTGCCAGCAGACTAATCCCCCTTAGCGGGATGGGGTACAATGAGCAGTTCTTC. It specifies CASRLIPLSGMGYNEQFF.

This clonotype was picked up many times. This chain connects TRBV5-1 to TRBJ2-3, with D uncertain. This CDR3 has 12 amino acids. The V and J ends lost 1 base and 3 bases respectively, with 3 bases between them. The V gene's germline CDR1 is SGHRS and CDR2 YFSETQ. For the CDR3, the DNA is TGCGCCAGCAGCTTGTTAACAGATACGCAGTATTTT. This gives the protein CASSLLTDTQYF.

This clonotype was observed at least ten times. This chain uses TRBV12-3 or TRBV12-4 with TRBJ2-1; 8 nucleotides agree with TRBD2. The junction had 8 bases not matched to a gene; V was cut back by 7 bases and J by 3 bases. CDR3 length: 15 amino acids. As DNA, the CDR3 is TGTGCCAGCAAACCGTCGGGGACTAGCTACAATGAGCAGTTCTTC. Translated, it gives CASKPSGTSYNEQFF.